The 13 T cell receptor beta chains in this list originate from one sample, sequenced in a study of tumor and adjacent non-tumor tissue in lung cancer. No cell sorting was done before RNA was extracted from the tissue. The normal lung tissue was taken more than 3 cm from the tumor edge. The library came from three nested PCR rounds adapted from ARM-PCR protocols. TCRdb re-called the multiplex PCR reads through MiXCR, storing one row per CDR3 protein. The sample has more than 35,000 distinct CDR3 sequences, around 67% seen once. Sequenced: distant non-tumor lung tissue. Every receptor here comes from a woman between 40 and 50 years old with non-small cell lung cancer.

This clonotype appeared many times. This chain uses TRBV4-1 with TRBJ2-3; 7 bases are a match to TRBD2. Trimming took 4 bases from V and 2 from J; bases not matched to a gene: 6. This CDR3 has 15 amino acids. From germline, CDR1 is MGHRA and CDR2 YSYEKL. The CDR3 spells CASSLPSGNTDTQYF. CDR3 in DNA: TGCGCCAGCAGCCTACCGAGCGGGAACACAGATACGCAGTATTTT.

In the case of this clonotype: The germline gene is not matched at one end of the junction; a read error may be the cause. V is TRBV4-2 and J is TRBJ1-2; possibly TRBD1 for D (5 bases). This CDR3 is built from 13 residues. Per the germline V gene, CDR1 is LGHNA and CDR2 is YNFKEQ. The CDR3 region is CASSQGQLYDYTF. DNA of the CDR3: TGTGCCAGCAGCCAGGGGCAGCTCTATGACTACACCTTC.

This clonotype was counted ten times or more. This rearrangement joins TRBV29-1 to TRBJ1-2; D is unclear. This CDR3 contains 14 residues. Germline loops: CDR1 SQVTM, CDR2 ANQGSEA. Trimming stripped 6 bases from V and 0 bases from J, with 14 bases between. DNA of the CDR3: TGCAGCGTGTTGGATACCCATTCTAACTATGGCTACACCTTC. This codes for CSVLDTHSNYGYTF.

Turning to this clonotype: At one of its ends the junction is not consistent with the germline gene, which may arise from a read error. V usage is TRBV5-4 and J usage is TRBJ2-1; 8 positions match TRBD2. The germline CDR1 and CDR2 sequences are SGHNT and YYREEE (reference sequence). The CDR3 contains 15 residues. CDR3 sequence reads: CASSFVAGPGSEQFF. The CDR3 bases are TGCGCCAGCAGCTTCGTAGCGGGACCAGGCAGTGAGCAGTTCTTC.

As to this clonotype: An end of the junction does not agree with germline; a read error may underlie this. V gene TRBV12-3 or TRBV12-4 combines with J gene TRBJ2-1; tentatively, D is TRBD1 (6 bases). The CDR3 runs to 16 residues. CDR3 DNA sequence: TGCGCCCGCAGTCCACCTTTACAGGGTTCCTACAATGAGCAGTTCTTC. It is translated as CARSPPLQGSYNEQFF.

In regard to this clonotype: This may be a read error, as it is one base from a much larger clone. Here the CDR3 omits its conserved ending phenylalanine or tryptophan, so a read error is the likely source. The genes are TRBV5-1 and TRBJ1-2, with 10 bases aligning to TRBD1. The germline gives CDR1 SGHRS, CDR2 YFSETQ. The CDR3 extends over 15 amino acids. V was pared by 4 bases and J by 3 bases, with 6 bases of the junction left unmatched. The CDR3 nucleotides read TGCGCCAGCAGCGTGACAGGGGGCGCAGACTATGGCTACACCCTC. This encodes CASSVTGGADYGYTL.

Comments on this clonotype: A read error may be the cause here, since a much bigger clone is one base away. The chain links TRBV5-1 to TRBJ1-5; D not resolved. The CDR3 covers 13 residues. From germline, CDR1 is SGHRS and CDR2 YFSETQ. This chain's CDR3 is CTSSPEVDQPQHF. The CDR3 nucleotides are TGCACCAGCAGTCCTGAGGTCGATCAGCCCCAGCATTTT. Full variable domain (missing parts from reference TRBV5-1 and TRBJ1-5): KAGVTQTPRYLIKTRGQQVTLSCSPISGHRSVSWYQQTPGQGLQFLFEYFSETQRNKGNFPGRFSGRQFSNSRSEMNVSTLELGDSALYLCTSSPEVDQPQHFGDGTRLSIL.

V is TRBV14 and J is TRBJ2-5, with D perhaps matching TRBD2 (5 bases). The CDR3 runs 14 residues. The V end lost 3 bases, the J end lost 9 bases, and 17 bases lay between the germline ends. Germline CDR1 and CDR2: SGHDN and FVKESK. The CDR3: CASSHPDWSEAQYF. DNA for the CDR3: TGTGCCAGCAGCCATCCGGACTGGTCGGAGGCCCAGTACTTC.

A word on this clonotype: Possible read error: a much larger clone is one base away. The rearrangement joins TRBV12-3 or TRBV12-4 to TRBJ2-1; D remains unclear. This CDR3 comprises 11 residues. The CDR3 loop reads CASSLPNGQFF. CDR3 DNA sequence: TGTGCCAGCAGCCTACCCAATGGGCAGTTCTTC.

V is TRBV29-1 and J is TRBJ1-1, with D hard to call. The CDR3 contains 13 residues. Germline assignment: CDR1 SQVTM and CDR2 ANQGSEA. V gave up 3 bases and J gave up 5 bases, with 13 bases separating them. The DNA for the CDR3 is TGCAGCGTTGATGGGGAGTTGGGTACTGAAGCTTTCTTT. Protein sequence: CSVDGELGTEAFF.

The sample holds many counts of this clonotype. V gene TRBV12-3 or TRBV12-4 combines with J gene TRBJ2-7; D may be TRBD1 (6 bases). V was cut by 5 bases and J by 2 bases, with 10 bases left in between. CDR3 size: 13 residues. CDR3 sequence: CASSRRQAYEQYF. DNA of the CDR3: TGTGCCAGCAGTAGGAGACAGGCCTACGAGCAGTACTTC.

As regards this clonotype: Germline is not matched at one junction end, which may reflect a read error. The chain joins TRBV10-3 to TRBJ2-7; 9 positions agree with TRBD2. Germline V gene data show CDR1 as ENHRY and CDR2 as SYGVKD. CDR3 length equals 16 residues. In nucleotides, the CDR3 is TGTGTCATCAGTGAGGTATTAGCGGGAGAGGGCTACAAGCAGTACTTC. Translated, it gives CVISEVLAGEGYKQYF.

This clonotype was found many times. The V gene is TRBV29-1, the J gene TRBJ2-3; 8 bases map to TRBD1. Per the germline V gene, CDR1 is SQVTM and CDR2 is ANQGSEA. The CDR3 has 13 amino acids. The CDR3 region has the DNA TGCAACGCTCAGGGGGCTAGCACAGATACGCAGTATTTT. Translating it yields CNAQGASTDTQYF.